The rows below give T cell receptor beta chains drawn from one sample of a study of T-cell reconstitution after alpha-beta-depleted transplantation in children. One entry per CDR3 protein, called by TCRdb with MiXCR from the PCR reads. This table holds a few hundred thousand distinct CDR3 sequences, about 17% found once. Sequencing used PBMCs from the stem cell graft donor, obtained from the stem cell graft. Every receptor here comes from a human donor who donated a stem cell graft to a child with acute lymphoblastic leukemia. Both conserved end residues are part of each CDR3. A D gene is named only where the DNA matches it firmly. Clone size is given for some rows only: seen once, a few or many times, or a class if the clone is expanded.

d_gene,abundance,j_gene,v_gene,len,CDR3aa,CDR3nt
.,few,TRBJ1-5,TRBV20-1,12,CSASAANQPQHF,TGCAGTGCTAGTGCTGCTAATCAGCCCCAGCATTTT
.,few,TRBJ2-7,TRBV6-6,12,CASSLEMGEQYF,TGTGCCAGCAGCCTGGAGATGGGAGAGCAGTACTTC
.,.,TRBJ1-4,TRBV5-1,13,CASSSSLYEKLFF,TGCGCCAGCAGCTCAAGCCTATATGAAAAACTGTTTTTT
.,.,TRBJ1-1,TRBV5-1,16,CASSPRVTGLNTEAFF,TGCGCCAGCAGCCCCCGAGTAACGGGATTGAACACTGAAGCTTTCTTT
.,.,TRBJ1-2,TRBV5-1,15,CASSPSLTGNYGYTF,TGCGCCAGCAGCCCTTCCTTGACAGGAAACTATGGCTACACCTTC
.,.,TRBJ2-3,TRBV13,13,CASSPDGTDTQYF,TGTGCCAGCAGCCCCGACGGAACAGATACGCAGTATTTT
TRBD1,.,TRBJ2-7,TRBV5-1,15,CASSLVGTGPREQYF,TGCGCCAGCAGCTTGGTTGGGACAGGCCCTCGCGAGCAGTACTTC
TRBD2,.,TRBJ2-2,TRBV7-3,20,CASSPRGVLAGPRTTGELFF,TGTGCCAGCAGCCCAAGGGGGGTGCTAGCGGGGCCTAGGACCACCGGGGAGCTGTTTTTT
.,.,TRBJ2-2,TRBV6-2/TRBV6-3,18,CASSYIGTKMLNTGELFF,TGTGCCAGCAGTTACATTGGGACAAAGATGCTGAACACCGGGGAGCTGTTTTTT
TRBD1,.,TRBJ1-6,TRBV12-3/TRBV12-4,14,CASSLGRGSSPLHF,TGTGCCAGCAGTTTAGGCAGGGGGTCATCACCCCTCCACTTT
TRBD2,.,TRBJ2-3,TRBV4-1,15,CASSRASGTINTQYF,TGCGCCAGCAGCCGGGCGTCCGGGACTATAAATACGCAGTATTTT
TRBD2,.,TRBJ2-1,TRBV7-3,16,CASSLGLLAGYNEQFF,TGTGCCAGCAGCTTAGGGCTGCTAGCGGGTTACAATGAGCAGTTCTTC
TRBD1,.,TRBJ1-2,TRBV11-2,16,CASSPSGRGDLNGYTF,TGTGCCAGCAGCCCCTCAGGCAGGGGGGATTTGAATGGCTACACCTTC
TRBD2,few,TRBJ2-2,TRBV7-2,17,CASPLPGRGTNTGELFF,TGTGCCAGCCCACTGCCCGGGCGGGGGACGAACACCGGGGAGCTGTTTTTT
.,.,TRBJ1-4,TRBV12-3/TRBV12-4,15,CASSLAPGQNEKLFF,TGTGCCAGCAGTTTAGCTCCAGGGCAAAATGAAAAACTGTTTTTT
.,few,TRBJ2-7,TRBV15,16,CATSRDVQAQTYEQYF,TGTGCCACCAGCAGAGATGTTCAGGCTCAAACCTACGAGCAGTACTTC
.,.,TRBJ2-7,TRBV7-2,15,CASSLIGPSSYEQYF,TGTGCCAGCAGCTTAATCGGGCCGAGCTCCTACGAGCAGTACTTC
TRBD2,.,TRBJ2-1,TRBV5-4,14,CAATGGSLYNEQFF,TGTGCTGCCACCGGGGGGTCCCTGTACAATGAGCAGTTCTTC
.,.,TRBJ1-1,TRBV12-3/TRBV12-4,13,CAQGGDLNTEAFF,TGTGCTCAGGGCGGGGATCTGAACACTGAAGCTTTCTTT
.,few,TRBJ2-7,TRBV7-6,15,CASSSDRTVSYEQYF,TGTGCCAGCAGCTCCGACCGGACAGTCTCCTACGAGCAGTACTTC
.,.,TRBJ2-7,TRBV12-3/TRBV12-4,12,CASTYGVYEQYF,TGTGCCAGCACCTACGGGGTCTACGAGCAGTACTTC
.,.,TRBJ1-1,TRBV12-3/TRBV12-4,13,CASTWGARTEAFF,TGTGCCAGCACCTGGGGCGCGAGGACTGAAGCTTTCTTT